This T cell receptor (beta chain) was obtained from a study of blood T cell repertoires in COVID-19. TCRdb keeps only in-frame clones here, not all; method: immunoSEQ multiplex PCR. The table has some 42,000 clones, roughly 93% seen once. V trimming: 1 base; J trimming: 8 bases; junction bases outside the gene matches: 11. Looked up from germline, CDR1 is LNHDA and CDR2 is SQIVND (reference sequence). The CDR3 loop spans 16 amino acids. The TCR was taken from a middle-aged man with active COVID-19. The source material was peripheral blood. The chain is built from TRBV19 and TRBJ2-1, with 7 bases lining up with TRBD2. CDR3: CASSIVGGSLIDEQFF. The CDR3 DNA follows: TGTGCCAGTAGTATAGTGGGCGGGAGCCTGATCGATGAGCAGTTCTTC.